This T cell receptor (beta chain) comes out of a study of blood T cells in healthy people across ages. Then a second PCR, running about 6 to 11 cycles, was carried out with a sample-barcoded 5' primer and a J-beta primer mix. Each cDNA molecule carried a tag from a template-switch adaptor that contained 12 random nucleotides. From the 5' RACE reads, TCRdb called clonotypes with MiXCR, one entry per CDR3 protein. In the table there are hundreds of thousands of distinct CDR3 sequences, roughly 25% of which are singletons. Germline-derived CDR1 and CDR2 are DFQATT and SNEGSKA (reference sequence). The ends were cut back, 0 bases at V and 9 bases at J, with 24 bases in the middle. This CDR3 region has 16 residues. This clonotype was counted only a few times. In addition, the sample was reused for a study of T cells of mothers and their children. Turning to that study: The cDNA synthesis received all extracted RNA, at approximately 1.4 ug per 15 ul. There was no detection of any persistent microchimeric T cell clones.

This chain connects TRBV20-1 to TRBJ2-7; D unclear. The source material was blood. This receptor was taken from a boy between 10 and 17 years old in good health. As DNA, the CDR3 is TGCAGTGCTAGAGATTCGGGCGCAGTAGCCCAACTCGGGCAGTACTTC. It is translated as CSARDSGAVAQLGQYF.